The 9 T cell receptor beta chains given below trace back to one sample, sequenced in a study of CXCR3-negative and CXCR3-positive naive CD8 T cells. Libraries were UMI-labeled 5' RACE TRB cDNA. TCRdb re-called the 5' RACE reads and shows each CDR3 protein once, DNA omitted. Across some 50,000 distinct CDR3 sequences, the top ten clones capture approximately 1.6% of the sample. Sequenced sample: naive CXCR3- CD8+ T cells from blood. The sample's subset: CD45RO-CCR7+CD27+CD95- naive CD8+ T cells lacking CXCR3 (TNR3-). The receptors stem from a human donor in good health. Some clones in this sample may be carry-over from other donors' samples.

The chain's CDR3 is CASTRRGYEQYF. The rearrangement links TRBV6-2 or TRBV6-3 to TRBJ2-7; lacking DNA, the TRBD1 call made by TCRdb goes unchecked. Germline V lookup: CDR1 MNHEY, CDR2 SVGEGT. The CDR3 spans 12 residues.

This chain links TRBV7-8 with TRBJ2-3; the D call from TCRdb, TRBD1, cannot be confirmed without DNA. Germline V gene data show CDR1 as SGHVS and CDR2 as FQNEAQ. CDR3 length: 16 residues. CDR3 in amino acids: CASSSPGAQRGDTQYF.

This chain joins TRBV7-6 and TRBJ1-6; TCRdb's assignment of TRBD1 cannot be checked, as there is no DNA. The germline gives CDR1 SGHVS, CDR2 FNYEAQ. The CDR3 has 16 amino acids. The CDR3 is CASSLALPRANSPLHF.

This chain joins TRBV19 and TRBJ1-1; absent DNA, TCRdb's TRBD1 call cannot be checked. Looked up from germline, CDR1 is LNHDA and CDR2 is SQIVND (reference sequence). The CDR3 has 14 amino acids. The CDR3 here is CASSMGQGDTEAFF.

The V and J genes are TRBV28 and TRBJ2-3; the D gene TCRdb calls, TRBD1, cannot be checked with no DNA. Germline V lookup: CDR1 MDHEN, CDR2 SYDVKM. The CDR3 covers 13 residues. This CDR3 is CASRKSPGDTQYF.

J is TRBJ2-7 and V is TRBV5-1; TCRdb returns TRBD1, unconfirmable since there is no DNA. The germline CDR1 and CDR2 sequences are SGHRS and YFSETQ. There are 15 residues in the CDR3. CDR3 loop: CASSQGRYEEDEQYF.

This rearrangement joins TRBV7-9 to TRBJ1-1. CDR1 SEHNR and CDR2 FQNEAQ come from the germline V gene (reference sequence). The CDR3 sequence is 13 residues long. The CDR3 reads CASSRLWDTEAFF.

The V gene is TRBV28, the J gene TRBJ1-5. The germline V gene has CDR1 MDHEN and CDR2 SYDVKM. The CDR3 loop spans 14 amino acids. The chain's CDR3 is CASSLQQVNQPQHF.

V usage is TRBV6-5 and J usage is TRBJ2-7; TCRdb gives TRBD1 as the D gene, but with no DNA this cannot be confirmed. This CDR3 spans 13 amino acids. The V gene's germline CDR1 is MNHEY and CDR2 SVGAGI. CDR3 region: CASSPDRNYEQYF.